The 7 T cell receptor beta chains below all came from one sample that was sequenced in a study of cytomegalovirus exposure and HLA in healthy donors. The PCR ran on 60 Vbeta and 13 Jbeta primers. Using immunoSEQ multiplex PCR, the repertoire was profiled, and TCRdb retains in-frame clones only, with some absent. The sample contains about 100,000 clones, about 80% of which appear only once. The material sequenced was PBMCs. Source of these receptors: a man aged 35 to 55 in good health and CMV-seronegative.

The chain couples TRBV6-1 to TRBJ1-4, with a tentative D call TRBD1 (5 bases). The CDR3 is made up of 15 amino acids. The germline V gene encodes CDR1 MNHNS and CDR2 SASEGT. Trimming removed 6 bases from V and 6 bases from J, with 17 bases in between. DNA for the CDR3: TGTGCCAGCAGCCGAATGGCGGGGCGGGATGAAAAACTGTTTTTT. Its translation: CASSRMAGRDEKLFF.

About this clone: The sample contains more than one DNA sequence encoding this CDR3. The chain couples TRBV4-3 to TRBJ2-6; 7 positions agree with TRBD2. The CDR3 consists of 17 residues. The trim removed 1 base at V and 2 bases at J, leaving 5 bases unmatched. Germline CDR1 reads LGHNA; CDR2 reads YSLEER. The CDR3 DNA reads TGCGCCAGCAGCCAAGCCCTGGGGGGGGCTGGGGCCAACGTCCTGACTTTC. It translates to CASSQALGGAGANVLTF.

V and J are TRBV4-2 and TRBJ2-1, with 11 bases identical to TRBD2. This CDR3 comprises 20 residues. Trimming at V came to 1 base and at J to 0 bases, leaving 11 bases not matched to a gene. Germline lookup yields CDR1 LGHNA and CDR2 YNFKEQ. The CDR3 is CASSQAWASGGLSSYNEQFF. CDR3 sequence (DNA): TGTGCCAGCAGCCAAGCGTGGGCTAGCGGGGGGTTAAGCTCCTACAATGAGCAGTTCTTC.

The V and J genes are TRBV7-2 and TRBJ1-1; D call uncertain. CDR1 SGHTA and CDR2 FQGNSA come from the germline V gene. V dropped 2 bases and J dropped 8 bases, with 6 bases sitting between them. The length of the CDR3 is 11 residues. The CDR3: CASSLTGEAFF. The CDR3 DNA reads TGTGCCAGCAGCTTAACGGGGGAAGCTTTCTTT.

A few counts support this clone. The chain is built from TRBV2 and TRBJ2-2; 13 bases fit TRBD2. This CDR3 has 18 residues. V lost 3 bases, J lost 4 bases, and 8 bases stayed unmatched. CDR1 is SNHLY and CDR2 is FYNNEI in the germline V gene. CDR3 bases: TGTGCCAGCAGTGACACCTTACTAGCGGGGGGGACCACCGGGGAGCTGTTTTTT. It yields the protein CASSDTLLAGGTTGELFF.

The V and J genes are TRBV19 and TRBJ1-5, with D possibly being TRBD1 (5 bases). V lost 5 bases to trimming and J lost 1 base, with 12 bases between them. Germline V gene data show CDR1 as LNHDA and CDR2 as SQIVND (reference sequence). CDR3 length: 15 amino acids. CDR3 sequence reads: CASSPETASNQPQHF. The DNA for the CDR3 is TGTGCCAGTAGTCCAGAGACAGCAAGCAATCAGCCCCAGCATTTT.

This clone occurred a few times. One end of the junction is discordant with germline, which a read error may explain. The V and J genes are TRBV7-9 and TRBJ1-1; 7 positions match TRBD1. CDR1 and CDR2 (germline): SEHNR, FQNEAQ (reference sequence). The CDR3 covers 12 residues. CDR3 amino acids: CSSGDRDRDAFF. In nucleotides, the CDR3 is TGTTCCAGCGGAGACCGAGACAGGGACGCTTTCTTT. The complete variable domain, with remaining parts taken from reference TRBV7-9 and TRBJ1-1, reads DTGVSQNPRHKITKRGQNVTFRCDPISEHNRLYWYRQTLGQGPEFLTYFQNEAQLEKSRLLSDRFSAERPKGSFSTLEIQRTEQGDSAMYLCSSGDRDRDAFFGQGTRLTVV.